The next 28 T cell receptor beta chains were all read from a single sample in a study of control samples from healthy donors and cancer patients. Using immunoSEQ multiplex PCR, the repertoire was profiled, and TCRdb retains in-frame clones only, with some absent. The sample carries some 120,000 clones, more than 70% recorded once. Material for sequencing was blood. The receptor set was obtained from a man aged 45-65 years in good health.

J is TRBJ2-3 and V is TRBV2; D unclear. There are 15 residues in the CDR3. Trimming pared 3 bases from V and 2 bases from J, leaving 12 bases between. Germline V lookup: CDR1 SNHLY, CDR2 FYNNEI. DNA for the CDR3: TGTGCCAGCAGTGAGCGATACTCCTCCACAGATACGCAGTATTTT. It yields the protein CASSERYSSTDTQYF.

This chain connects TRBV19 to TRBJ1-5; D not resolved. With 3 bases removed from V and 11 bases from J, the gap between germline ends came to 17 bases. This CDR3 has 14 amino acids. CDR1 and CDR2 from the germline V gene are LNHDA and SQIVND (reference sequence). CDR3 bases: TGTGCCAGTAGTATCATGGGCGGCCCGCAGTCCCAGCATTTT. Its translation: CASSIMGGPQSQHF.

The chain carries TRBV7-9 and TRBJ2-7, with 15 positions matching TRBD2. Germline values: CDR1 SEHNR, CDR2 FQNEAQ (reference sequence). J gave up 2 bases and V 6 bases, and 14 bases lay outside the gene matches. This CDR3 has 19 residues. The DNA of the CDR3 is TGTGCCAGCAGTTCTGACCCGGGACTAGCGGGGGGCCGGACCTACGAGCAGTACTTC. The encoded protein is CASSSDPGLAGGRTYEQYF.

The chain employs TRBV30 and TRBJ1-4, with D unclear. The CDR3 length is 13 residues. Trimming removed 7 bases from V and 8 bases from J, with 17 bases in between. Germline assignment: CDR1 GTSNPN and CDR2 SVGIG (reference sequence). The CDR3 DNA follows: TGTGCCTTGATTACGGGTGTTACCGAAAAACTGTTTTTT. It encodes CALITGVTEKLFF.

This chain uses TRBV28 with TRBJ1-2; D is ambiguous. V lost 6 bases and J 2 bases, leaving 19 bases between the germline ends. The length of the CDR3 is 16 residues. Per the germline V gene, CDR1 is MDHEN and CDR2 is SYDVKM. Here the CDR3 DNA reads TGTGCCAGCAGCCCTTATGGGGTCTCGCGGAACTATGGCTACACCTTC. This codes for CASSPYGVSRNYGYTF.

The rearrangement joins TRBV20-1 to TRBJ2-7; D gene ambiguous. The CDR3 runs 11 residues. Trimming removed 1 base from V and 10 bases from J, with 11 bases in between. The germline V gene encodes CDR1 DFQATT and CDR2 SNEGSKA (reference sequence). The CDR3 bases are TGCAGTGCTAGAGGAGGAACCTCACAGTACTTC. Protein sequence: CSARGGTSQYF.

J is TRBJ2-7 and V is TRBV27; D not certain. The CDR3 consists of 14 residues. Trimming shortened V by 6 bases and J by 2 bases, and 14 bases separated the two germline ends. Germline lookup yields CDR1 MNHEY and CDR2 SMNVEV (reference sequence). The CDR3 loop is CASSPGKGTYEQYF. DNA for the CDR3: TGTGCCAGCAGCCCTGGAAAGGGTACCTACGAGCAGTACTTC.

The genes are TRBV5-1 and TRBJ2-7; no clear D. Germline V gene lookup returns CDR1 SGHRS and CDR2 YFSETQ. This CDR3 is built from 14 residues. V gave up 6 bases and J gave up 0 bases, with 13 bases separating them. The CDR3 here is CASTLTVSSYEQYF. The CDR3 DNA sequence: TGCGCCAGCACCCTAACGGTGAGCTCCTACGAGCAGTACTTC.

The V and J genes are TRBV30 and TRBJ1-1; 8 bases agree with TRBD1. The CDR3 length is 12 residues. Trimming at V came to 5 bases and at J to 1 base, leaving 0 bases not matched to a gene. Germline-derived CDR1 and CDR2 are GTSNPN and SVGIG (reference sequence). The CDR3 protein is CAWDRGNTEAFF. The CDR3, as DNA: TGTGCCTGGGACAGGGGGAACACTGAAGCTTTCTTT.

The chain carries TRBV7-3 and TRBJ1-1; 8 nucleotides agree with TRBD1. The V and J ends lost 5 bases and 3 bases, in that order; junction bases with no gene match: 5. The CDR3 runs 14 residues. CDR1 SGHTA and CDR2 FQGTGA come from the germline V gene. The chain's CDR3 is CASSTTGGDTEAFF. CDR3 nucleotides: TGTGCCAGCAGCACAACAGGGGGGGACACTGAAGCTTTCTTT.

This chain joins TRBV2 and TRBJ1-4; 8 bases match TRBD1. Germline V CDR1 and CDR2: SNHLY, FYNNEI. Trimming took 6 bases from V and 8 from J; bases not matched to a gene: 11. This CDR3 spans 15 amino acids. The CDR3 coding sequence is TGTGCCAGCAGCCGGGCGACAGGGGTTGGCGAAAAACTGTTTTTT. Translating it yields CASSRATGVGEKLFF.

The V call is TRBV5-4, the J call TRBJ2-7; no clear D gene. Germline V lookup: CDR1 SGHNT, CDR2 YYREEE (reference sequence). Trimming removed 0 bases from V and 1 base from J, with 5 bases in between. The CDR3 runs to 13 residues. Here the CDR3 DNA reads TGTGCCAGCAGCTTGGCCCCATCCTACGAGCAGTACTTC. Amino acids: CASSLAPSYEQYF.

The chain joins TRBV6-4 to TRBJ2-1, with 9 bases fitting TRBD2. CDR3 size: 16 residues. Germline-derived CDR1 and CDR2 are MRHNA and SNTAGT. V lost 7 bases, J lost 7 bases, and 14 bases stayed unmatched. The chain's CDR3 is CASTRTPSGGFNEQFF. CDR3 nucleotide sequence: TGTGCCAGCACGCGGACCCCCAGCGGGGGGTTTAATGAGCAGTTCTTC.

V and J are TRBV5-8 and TRBJ1-5, with D unresolved. Germline V gene sequence: CDR1 SGHTS, CDR2 YDEGEE. Trimming pared 4 bases from V and 4 bases from J, leaving 3 bases between. This CDR3 has 11 amino acids. DNA for the CDR3: TGTGCCAGCAGCCGAAATCAGCCCCAGCATTTT. Protein: CASSRNQPQHF.

V is TRBV27 and J is TRBJ2-1; either TRBD1 or TRBD2 may fit D (5 bases each). Trimming pared 3 bases from V and 11 bases from J, leaving 8 bases between. Germline V gives CDR1 MNHEY, CDR2 SMNVEV (reference sequence). The CDR3 covers 11 residues. DNA for the CDR3: TGTGCCAGCAGTTTGGGGGACCAGCAGTTCTTC. Translation: CASSLGDQQFF.

This chain connects TRBV6-5 to TRBJ2-5, with a possible D match to TRBD1 (6 bases). Germline assignment: CDR1 MNHEY and CDR2 SVGAGI. V shed 4 bases and J shed 1 base, with 13 bases lying between them. CDR3 length equals 15 residues. For the CDR3, the DNA is TGTGCCAGCAGTTTAATAGGGACATTCCAAGAGACCCAGTACTTC. This sequence encodes CASSLIGTFQETQYF.

The chain recombines TRBV9 with TRBJ2-5; 9 nucleotides align to TRBD2. Trimming cost V 0 bases and J 2 bases; bases outside gene matches: 5. This CDR3 is built from 16 residues. CDR1 is SGDLS and CDR2 is YYNGEE in the germline V gene. The CDR3 is CASSVGSAGGQETQYF. CDR3 sequence (DNA): TGTGCCAGCAGCGTAGGGTCGGCGGGGGGGCAAGAGACCCAGTACTTC.

This chain uses TRBV5-4 with TRBJ2-3; either TRBD1 or TRBD2 may fit D (5 bases each). Trimming stripped 4 bases from V and 2 bases from J, with 11 bases between. Germline V gives CDR1 SGHNT, CDR2 YYREEE (reference sequence). The CDR3 sequence is 14 residues long. The chain's CDR3 is CASSLGEATDTQYF. CDR3 nucleotides: TGTGCCAGCAGCCTGGGGGAAGCCACAGATACGCAGTATTTT.

The chain joins TRBV6-5 to TRBJ2-7; 7 bases line up with TRBD1. Germline lookup yields CDR1 MNHEY and CDR2 SVGAGI. The CDR3 runs 14 residues. J was trimmed by 0 bases and V by 8 bases; bases with no gene match: 7. The CDR3 region has the DNA TGTGCCAGCCGCCCTCGGGACAGCTCCTACGAGCAGTACTTC. This gives the protein CASRPRDSSYEQYF.

J is TRBJ1-2 and V is TRBV10-1; D remains unclear. The ends were cut back, 3 bases at V and 4 bases at J, with 9 bases in the middle. This CDR3 is 13 amino acids long. Looked up from germline, CDR1 is WNHNN and CDR2 is SYGVQD (reference sequence). This chain's CDR3 is CASSESPVYGYTF. In nucleotides, the CDR3 is TGCGCCAGCAGTGAATCGCCGGTCTATGGCTACACCTTC.

As DNA, the CDR3 is TGTGCCAGCAGCGAGGGACAGGGATGGTTCACAGATACGCAGTATTTT. It specifies CASSEGQGWFTDTQYF. V is TRBV11-3 and J is TRBJ2-3; 9 bases line up with TRBD1. The V gene's germline CDR1 is SGHNT and CDR2 YENEEA. The CDR3 contains 16 residues. V was pared by 5 bases and J by 2 bases, with 8 bases of the junction left unmatched.

The CDR3: CASSFTYGTGVNEQFF. The CDR3 DNA follows: TGTGCCAGCAGCTTCACCTATGGGACAGGGGTGAATGAGCAGTTCTTC. The rearrangement joins TRBV5-8 to TRBJ2-1; 10 bases fit TRBD1. V lost 2 bases to trimming and J lost 7 bases; unmatched junction nucleotides: 9. There are 16 residues in the CDR3. Germline CDR1 SGHTS, CDR2 YDEGEE.

The gene calls are TRBV15 and TRBJ2-3, with TRBD1 matching 7 bases. Germline V gene sequence: CDR1 LNHNV, CDR2 YYDKDF (reference sequence). This CDR3 spans 14 amino acids. V trimming: 4 bases; J trimming: 1 base; junction bases outside the gene matches: 2. The CDR3 nucleotides are TGTGCCACCAGCAACGACAGGGGCACAGATACGCAGTATTTT. This encodes CATSNDRGTDTQYF.

V gene TRBV6-5 combines with J gene TRBJ2-7; maybe TRBD2 (5 bases). The CDR3 spans 15 residues. V was cut by 7 bases and J by 0 bases, with 16 bases left in between. The germline gives CDR1 MNHEY, CDR2 SVGAGI. The CDR3 is CASTPGLSSSYEQYF. DNA for the CDR3: TGTGCCAGCACGCCGGGGTTATCTAGCTCCTACGAGCAGTACTTC.

The V gene is TRBV5-1, the J gene TRBJ2-1, with 10 bases that match TRBD2. Trimming removed 4 bases from V and 9 bases from J; junction bases left unmatched: 10. CDR3 size: 15 residues. Germline V CDR1 and CDR2: SGHRS, YFSETQ. CDR3 coding DNA: TGCGCCAGCAGCAGGGGAGCGGGGGGGCCGGGTGAGCAGTTCTTC. Its translation: CASSRGAGGPGEQFF. Variable domain in full (rest from reference TRBV5-1 and TRBJ2-1): KAGVTQTPRYLIKTRGQQVTLSCSPISGHRSVSWYQQTPGQGLQFLFEYFSETQRNKGNFPGRFSGRQFSNSRSEMNVSTLELGDSALYLCASSRGAGGPGEQFFGPGTRLTVL.

The chain recombines TRBV5-6 with TRBJ1-1; D uncertain. The V gene lost 4 bases and the J gene lost 3 bases, with 7 bases spanning the gap. CDR3 length: 12 amino acids. Germline V lookup: CDR1 SGHDT, CDR2 YYEEEE. Here the CDR3 reads CASSRQDTEAFF. DNA of the CDR3: TGTGCCAGCAGCCGGCAAGACACTGAAGCTTTCTTT.

The rearrangement joins TRBV19 to TRBJ1-5; D is perhaps TRBD1 (5 bases). CDR1 is LNHDA, CDR2 SQIVND, per germline (reference sequence). V was trimmed by 7 bases and J by 0 bases, leaving 19 bases between them. The CDR3 sequence is 17 residues long. CDR3 coding DNA: TGTGCCAGTATCGGGGGATCAGGGCAACCTAGCAATCAGCCCCAGCATTTT. Its protein is CASIGGSGQPSNQPQHF.

This clone occurred once. This chain joins TRBV28 and TRBJ2-3; weak D call: TRBD2 (5 bases). Germline V CDR1 and CDR2: MDHEN, SYDVKM. V gave up 5 bases and J gave up 5 bases, with 17 bases separating them. CDR3 length: 15 amino acids. The DNA of the CDR3 is TGTGCCAGCAGTCTTAGACTTGCCGGGGAAGATACGCAGTATTTT. Translating it yields CASSLRLAGEDTQYF.